These 3 T cell receptor beta chains were sequenced from one sample in a study of CD8+CD57+ T cells in acquired aplastic anemia. Using genomic DNA as the template, TCR beta VDJ and CDR3 profiling was carried out. In TCRdb, the reads were re-called with MiXCR into one record per CDR3 protein. The data contain 33,000 or so distinct CDR3 sequences, 76% of them singletons. Source material: sorted CD4+, CD8+, or CD8+CD57+ T cells (not recorded which) from PBMCs. These receptors were collected from a human donor in good health, serving as a control.

This rearrangement joins TRBV20-1 to TRBJ2-7; D uncertain. The germline CDR1 and CDR2 sequences are DFQATT and SNEGSKA (reference sequence). Deletions cut 2 bases from V and 2 bases from J, with 13 bases between. The CDR3 is 14 residues long. The CDR3 spells CSARRPLIPYEQYF. In DNA form, the CDR3 reads TGCAGTGCTAGAAGGCCACTGATCCCCTACGAGCAGTACTTC.

The chain combines TRBV19 with TRBJ1-5, with D perhaps TRBD1 (6 bases). Germline CDR1 reads LNHDA; CDR2 reads SQIVND (reference sequence). The V and J ends lost 5 bases and 4 bases respectively, with 15 bases between them. This CDR3 has 15 amino acids. The DNA of the CDR3 is TGTGCCAGTAGTGTTAAGGGGGGGGGTAATCAGCCCCAGCATTTT. This translates into CASSVKGGGNQPQHF.

On this clonotype itself: One junction end disagrees with the germline gene, perhaps due to a read error. The rearrangement joins TRBV7-1 to TRBJ2-7; no firm D call. TRBV7-1 is treated as an ORF (open reading frame) with a function not yet certain. The CDR3 is 14 amino acids. CDR3 region: CASSLSDSSYEQYF. CDR3 in DNA: TGCGCCAGCAGCTTGAGCGATAGCTCCTACGAGCAGTACTTC.